This TCR beta chain was identified in a study of shared clonotypes between healthy human individuals. CDR3 size: 13 residues. Looked up from germline, CDR1 is SGHRS and CDR2 is YFSETQ. V dropped 4 bases and J dropped 6 bases, with 14 bases sitting between them. Using immunoSEQ multiplex PCR, the repertoire was profiled, and TCRdb retains in-frame clones only, with some absent. The sample contains 2 million to 2.5 million clones, about 90% of which appear only once. The sequenced sample consisted of naive CD4+ T cells from PBMCs. Subset specified: CD45RA+ positively selected. The clonotype comes from a man between 18 and 35 years old in good health. Some clones in this sample may be carry-over from other donors' samples. This chain links TRBV5-1 with TRBJ2-7; TRBD2 is a possible D gene (6 bases). The chain's CDR3 is CASSRWEVGEQYF. As DNA, the CDR3 is TGCGCCAGCAGCCGTTGGGAGGTCGGCGAGCAGTACTTC. The full variable domain, rest sourced from reference TRBV5-1 and TRBJ2-7, is KAGVTQTPRYLIKTRGQQVTLSCSPISGHRSVSWYQQTPGQGLQFLFEYFSETQRNKGNFPGRFSGRQFSNSRSEMNVSTLELGDSALYLCASSRWEVGEQYFGPGTRLTVT.